A selection of T cell receptor beta chains follows, all from one sample in a study of cytomegalovirus exposure and HLA in healthy donors. TCRdb's copy holds only in-frame clones and misses some; the assay was immunoSEQ multiplex PCR. The sample consists of 150,000 to 200,000 clones, 85% of them appearing once. The specimen was PBMCs. Receptor source: a man aged 18 to 30 in good health and CMV-seropositive. CDR3s include the opening cysteine and the closing phenylalanine or tryptophan. The order of the fields is V gene, CDR3 length, J gene, D gene, CDR3 protein, CDR3 DNA. D genes are given only for firm matches.

v_gene: TRBV18
len: 14
j_gene: TRBJ2-5
d_gene: TRBD1
CDR3aa: CASSPPHRGETQYF
CDR3nt: TGTGCCAGCTCACCACCCCACAGGGGTGAGACCCAGTACTTC

v_gene: TRBV6-1
len: 12
j_gene: TRBJ1-1
d_gene: -
CDR3aa: CALEGDSDEAFF
CDR3nt: TGTGCCTTAGAGGGGGATTCAGACGAAGCTTTCTTT

v_gene: TRBV7-3
len: 15
j_gene: TRBJ2-3
d_gene: TRBD1
CDR3aa: CASSSAGTGRDTQYF
CDR3nt: TGTGCCAGCAGCTCCGCGGGGACAGGAAGGGATACGCAGTATTTT

v_gene: TRBV6-5
len: 15
j_gene: TRBJ2-2
d_gene: TRBD2
CDR3aa: CASSGGRAHTGELFF
CDR3nt: TGTGCCAGCAGCGGCGGGAGGGCCCACACCGGGGAGCTGTTTTTT

v_gene: TRBV28
len: 12
j_gene: TRBJ1-1
d_gene: -
CDR3aa: CASSLWGRSAFF
CDR3nt: TGTGCCAGCAGTTTATGGGGGCGAAGCGCTTTCTTT

v_gene: TRBV2
len: 12
j_gene: TRBJ1-2
d_gene: -
CDR3aa: CASSIRVYGYTF
CDR3nt: TGTGCCAGCAGTATACGGGTCTATGGCTACACCTTC

v_gene: TRBV7-6
len: 15
j_gene: TRBJ2-7
d_gene: TRBD1
CDR3aa: CASSSTGGLSYEQYF
CDR3nt: TGTGCCAGCAGCTCGACAGGGGGCCTCTCCTACGAGCAGTACTTC

v_gene: TRBV5-6
len: 12
j_gene: TRBJ1-1
d_gene: TRBD1
CDR3aa: CASSWDRSEAFF
CDR3nt: TGTGCCAGCAGCTGGGACAGAAGTGAAGCTTTCTTT

v_gene: TRBV5-1
len: 14
j_gene: TRBJ2-7
d_gene: TRBD2
CDR3aa: CASSLSGGGYEQYF
CDR3nt: TGCGCCAGCAGCTTAAGCGGGGGGGGCTACGAGCAGTACTTC

v_gene: TRBV11-2
len: 12
j_gene: TRBJ2-1
d_gene: TRBD2
CDR3aa: CASSPPAGGQFF
CDR3nt: TGTGCCAGCAGCCCCCCCGCGGGGGGGCAGTTCTTC